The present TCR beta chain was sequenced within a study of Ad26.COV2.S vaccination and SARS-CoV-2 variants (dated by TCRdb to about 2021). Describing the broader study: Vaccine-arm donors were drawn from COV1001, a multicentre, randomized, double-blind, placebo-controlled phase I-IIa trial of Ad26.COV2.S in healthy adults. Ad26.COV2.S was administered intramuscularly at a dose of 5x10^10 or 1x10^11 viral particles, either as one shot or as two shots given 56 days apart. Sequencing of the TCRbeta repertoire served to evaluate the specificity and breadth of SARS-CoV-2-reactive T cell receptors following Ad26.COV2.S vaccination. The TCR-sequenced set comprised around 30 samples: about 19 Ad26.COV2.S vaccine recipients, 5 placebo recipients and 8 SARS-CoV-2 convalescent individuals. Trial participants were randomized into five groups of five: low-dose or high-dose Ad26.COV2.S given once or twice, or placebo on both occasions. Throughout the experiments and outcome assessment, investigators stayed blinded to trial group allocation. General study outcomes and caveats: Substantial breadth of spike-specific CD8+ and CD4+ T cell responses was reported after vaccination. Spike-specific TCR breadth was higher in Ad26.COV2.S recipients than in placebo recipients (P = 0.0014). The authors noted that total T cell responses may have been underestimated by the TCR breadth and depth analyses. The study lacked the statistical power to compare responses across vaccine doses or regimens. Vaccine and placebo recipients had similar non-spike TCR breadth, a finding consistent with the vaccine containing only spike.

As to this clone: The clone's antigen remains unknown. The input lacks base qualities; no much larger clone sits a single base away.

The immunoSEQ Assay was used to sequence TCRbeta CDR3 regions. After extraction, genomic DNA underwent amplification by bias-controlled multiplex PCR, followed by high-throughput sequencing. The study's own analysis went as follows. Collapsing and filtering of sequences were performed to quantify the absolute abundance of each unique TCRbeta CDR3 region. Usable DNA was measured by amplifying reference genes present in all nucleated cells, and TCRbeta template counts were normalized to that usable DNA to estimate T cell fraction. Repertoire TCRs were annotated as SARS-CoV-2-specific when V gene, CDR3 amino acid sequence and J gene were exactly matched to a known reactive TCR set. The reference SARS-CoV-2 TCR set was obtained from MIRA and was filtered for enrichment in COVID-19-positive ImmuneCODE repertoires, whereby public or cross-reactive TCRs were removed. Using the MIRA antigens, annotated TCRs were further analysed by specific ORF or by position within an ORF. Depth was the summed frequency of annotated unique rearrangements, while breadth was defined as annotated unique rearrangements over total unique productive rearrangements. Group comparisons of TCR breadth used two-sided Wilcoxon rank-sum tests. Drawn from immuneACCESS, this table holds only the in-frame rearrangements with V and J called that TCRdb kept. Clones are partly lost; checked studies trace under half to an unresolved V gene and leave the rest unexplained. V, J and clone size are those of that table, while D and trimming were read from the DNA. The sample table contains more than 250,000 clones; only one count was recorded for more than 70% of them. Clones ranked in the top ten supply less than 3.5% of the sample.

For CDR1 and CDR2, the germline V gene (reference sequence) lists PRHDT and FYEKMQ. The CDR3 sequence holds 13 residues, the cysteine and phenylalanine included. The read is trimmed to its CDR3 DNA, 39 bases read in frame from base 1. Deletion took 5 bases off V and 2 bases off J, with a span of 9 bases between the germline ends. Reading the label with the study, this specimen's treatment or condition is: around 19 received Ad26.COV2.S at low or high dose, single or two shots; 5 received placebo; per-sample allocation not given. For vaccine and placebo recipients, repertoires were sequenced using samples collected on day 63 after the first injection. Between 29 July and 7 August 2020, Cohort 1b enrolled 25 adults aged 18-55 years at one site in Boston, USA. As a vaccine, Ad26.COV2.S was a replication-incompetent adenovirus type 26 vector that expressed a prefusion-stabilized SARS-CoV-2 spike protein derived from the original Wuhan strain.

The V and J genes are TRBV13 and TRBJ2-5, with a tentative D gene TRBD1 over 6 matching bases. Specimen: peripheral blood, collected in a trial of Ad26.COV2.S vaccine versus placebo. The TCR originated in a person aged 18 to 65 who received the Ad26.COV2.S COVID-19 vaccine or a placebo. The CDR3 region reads CASSRGQQETQYF. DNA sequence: TGTGCCAGCAGCAGGGGACAACAAGAGACCCAGTACTTC. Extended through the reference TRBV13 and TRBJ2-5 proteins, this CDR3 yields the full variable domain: AAGVIQSPRHLIKEKRETATLKCYPIPRHDTVYWYQQGPGQDPQFLISFYEKMQSDKGSIPDRFSAQQFSDYHSELNMSSLELGDSALYFCASSRGQQETQYFGPGTRLLVL.